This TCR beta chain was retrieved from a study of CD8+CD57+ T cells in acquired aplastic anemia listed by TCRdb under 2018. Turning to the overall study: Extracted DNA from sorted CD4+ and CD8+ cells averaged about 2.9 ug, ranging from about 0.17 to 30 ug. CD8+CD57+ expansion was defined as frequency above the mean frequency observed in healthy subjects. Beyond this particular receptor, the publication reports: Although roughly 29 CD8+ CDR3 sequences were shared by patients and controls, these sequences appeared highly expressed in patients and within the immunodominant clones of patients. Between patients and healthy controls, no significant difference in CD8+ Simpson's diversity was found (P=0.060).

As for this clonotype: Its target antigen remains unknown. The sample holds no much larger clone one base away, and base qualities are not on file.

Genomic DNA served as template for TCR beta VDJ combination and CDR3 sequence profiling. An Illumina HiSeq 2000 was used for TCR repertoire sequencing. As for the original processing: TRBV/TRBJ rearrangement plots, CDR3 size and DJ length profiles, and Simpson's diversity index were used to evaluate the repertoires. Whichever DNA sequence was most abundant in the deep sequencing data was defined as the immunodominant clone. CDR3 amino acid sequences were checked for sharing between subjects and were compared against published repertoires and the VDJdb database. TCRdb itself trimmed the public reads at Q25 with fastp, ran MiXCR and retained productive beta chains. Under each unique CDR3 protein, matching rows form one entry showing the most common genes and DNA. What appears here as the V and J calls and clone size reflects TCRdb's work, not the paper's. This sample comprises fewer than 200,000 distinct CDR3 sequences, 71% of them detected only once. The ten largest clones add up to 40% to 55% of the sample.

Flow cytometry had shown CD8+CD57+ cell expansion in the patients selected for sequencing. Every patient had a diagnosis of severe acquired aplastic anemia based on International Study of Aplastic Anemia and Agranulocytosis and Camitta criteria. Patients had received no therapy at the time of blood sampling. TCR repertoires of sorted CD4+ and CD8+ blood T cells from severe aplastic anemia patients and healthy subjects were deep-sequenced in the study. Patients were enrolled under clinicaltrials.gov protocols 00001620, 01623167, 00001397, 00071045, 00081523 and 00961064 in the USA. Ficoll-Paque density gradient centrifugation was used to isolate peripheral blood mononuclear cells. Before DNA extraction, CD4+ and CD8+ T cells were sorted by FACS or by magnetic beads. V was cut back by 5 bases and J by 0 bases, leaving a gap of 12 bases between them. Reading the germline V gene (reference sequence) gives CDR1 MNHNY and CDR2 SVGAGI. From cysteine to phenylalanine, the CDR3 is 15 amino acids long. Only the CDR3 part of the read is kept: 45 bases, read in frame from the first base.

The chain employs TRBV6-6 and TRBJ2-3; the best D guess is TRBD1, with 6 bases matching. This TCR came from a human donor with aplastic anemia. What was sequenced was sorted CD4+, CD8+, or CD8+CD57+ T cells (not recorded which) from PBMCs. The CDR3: CASSVPGQSTDTQYF. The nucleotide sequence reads TGTGCCAGCAGTGTCCCGGGACAAAGCACAGATACGCAGTATTTT.